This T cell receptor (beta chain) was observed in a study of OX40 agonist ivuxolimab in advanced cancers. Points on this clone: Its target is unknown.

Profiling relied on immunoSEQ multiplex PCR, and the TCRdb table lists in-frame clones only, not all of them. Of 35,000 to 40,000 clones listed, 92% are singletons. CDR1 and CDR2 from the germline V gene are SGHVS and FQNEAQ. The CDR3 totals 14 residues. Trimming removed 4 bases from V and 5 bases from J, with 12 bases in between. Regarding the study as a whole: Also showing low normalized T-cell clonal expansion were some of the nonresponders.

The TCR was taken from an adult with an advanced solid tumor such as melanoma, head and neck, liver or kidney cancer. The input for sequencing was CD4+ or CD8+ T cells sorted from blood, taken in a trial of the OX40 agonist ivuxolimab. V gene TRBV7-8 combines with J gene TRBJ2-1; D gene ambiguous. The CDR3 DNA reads TGTGCCAGCAGCTCCAGTAGCCTAGACAATGAGCAGTTCTTC. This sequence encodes CASSSSSLDNEQFF.